The 18 T cell receptor beta chains below were found in one sample sequenced in a study of yellow fever vaccine responses in identical twins. TCRdb called the RT-PCR reads again in MiXCR, with one record for every CDR3 protein. The profile shows fewer than 4,500 distinct CDR3 sequences, 85% to 90% of them singletons. The sequenced sample was T cells from blood (PBMCs), unsorted or a sorted subset (not recorded which), obtained before or after yellow fever vaccination (not recorded which). These TCRs come from a woman under 30 who received the yellow fever vaccine.

This clonotype appeared once. This chain links TRBV29-1 with TRBJ2-2, with D maybe TRBD2 (5 bases). Germline V gene sequence: CDR1 SQVTM, CDR2 ANQGSEA. The CDR3 totals 15 residues. Deletions cut 0 bases from V and 1 base from J, with 9 bases between. The CDR3 here is CSVEDPGVNTGELFF. CDR3 DNA sequence: TGCAGCGTTGAAGATCCCGGGGTGAACACCGGGGAGCTGTTTTTT.

The chain couples TRBV25-1 to TRBJ1-1; the D is unclear. The length of the CDR3 is 13 residues. Trimming stripped 6 bases from V and 2 bases from J, with 10 bases between. The germline V gene has CDR1 MGHDK and CDR2 SYGVNS. The CDR3 DNA sequence: TGTGCCAGCAGCTCTGGAGTTAACACTGAAGCTTTCTTT. Translated, it gives CASSSGVNTEAFF. Filled out from reference TRBV25-1 and TRBJ1-1, the complete variable domain reads EADIYQTPRYLVIGTGKKITLECSQTMGHDKMYWYQQDPGMELHLIHYSYGVNSTEKGDLSSESTVSRIRTEHFPLTLESARPSHTSQYLCASSSGVNTEAFFGQGTRLTVV.

The rearrangement links TRBV7-2 to TRBJ2-1; D ambiguous. Germline CDR1 and CDR2: SGHTA and FQGNSA. V lost 2 bases to trimming and J lost 7 bases, with 9 bases between them. The CDR3 has 13 residues. The CDR3 is CASSLKLLNEQFF. CDR3 DNA sequence: TGTGCCAGCAGCTTAAAGCTCCTTAATGAGCAGTTCTTC.

The chain recombines TRBV15 with TRBJ2-7; D gene uncertain. The CDR3 has 14 residues. Trimming shortened V by 0 bases and J by 0 bases, and 6 bases separated the two germline ends. From germline, CDR1 is LNHNV and CDR2 YYDKDF (reference sequence). The CDR3 sequence is CATSRDVTSYEQYF. CDR3 bases: TGTGCCACCAGCAGAGATGTAACCTCCTACGAGCAGTACTTC.

The chain couples TRBV15 to TRBJ2-7, with 12 bases matching TRBD2. The V gene end was trimmed by 0 bases and the J gene end by 2 bases; junction bases not matched to a gene: 11. Germline V gene lookup returns CDR1 LNHNV and CDR2 YYDKDF (reference sequence). This CDR3 contains 19 residues. This CDR3 is CATSRDELAGGEGPYEQYF. CDR3 bases: TGTGCCACCAGCAGAGATGAACTAGCGGGAGGAGAGGGCCCCTACGAGCAGTACTTC.

The rearrangement uses TRBV7-2 and TRBJ2-7, with no clear D. CDR1 is SGHTA and CDR2 is FQGNSA in the germline V gene. Trimming took off 0 bases at V and 1 base at J, with 7 bases between the two ends. The CDR3 is 14 amino acids. The CDR3: CASSLAGSSYEQYF. CDR3 bases: TGTGCCAGCAGCTTAGCCGGCAGTTCCTACGAGCAGTACTTC.

The J gene is TRBJ2-1, the V gene TRBV12-2. TRBV12-2 is deemed a pseudogene. The CDR3 contains 13 residues. The CDR3 region is CASRLEGTSVQFF. In DNA, the CDR3 is TGTGCAAGTCGCTTAGAGGGTACCAGCGTACAGTTCTTC.

This chain uses TRBV6-1 with TRBJ1-2, with 7 bases fitting TRBD1. CDR1 is MNHNS and CDR2 is SASEGT in the germline V gene. V gave up 6 bases and J gave up 0 bases; unmatched junction bases: 10. The CDR3 contains 16 residues. The CDR3 DNA is TGTGCCAGCAGGCGGGACAGCGGACCCTCTAACTATGGCTACACCTTC. Translating gives CASRRDSGPSNYGYTF.

The rearrangement links TRBV11-1 to TRBJ2-7; 11 bases agree with TRBD1. V shed 7 bases, J shed 2 bases, and the junction held 4 bases outside the gene matches. This CDR3 has 14 amino acids. Germline CDR1 reads SGHAT; CDR2 reads FQDESV (reference sequence). CDR3 protein: CASKSGQGAYEQYF. In nucleotides, the CDR3 is TGTGCCAGCAAGTCGGGACAGGGGGCCTACGAGCAGTACTTC.

In this sample, this clonotype turned up once. This chain uses TRBV5-1 with TRBJ2-1, with 7 nucleotides matching TRBD1. Per germline, CDR1 SGHRS and CDR2 YFSETQ. The CDR3 spans 13 residues. Unmatched junction bases numbered 8, after V lost 6 bases and J lost 8 bases. For the CDR3, the DNA is TGCGCCAGCAAGACAGGGACCCTCGATGAGCAGTTCTTC. Its translation: CASKTGTLDEQFF.

V is TRBV2 and J is TRBJ2-1; no firm D call. The CDR3 covers 11 residues. CDR1 is SNHLY, CDR2 FYNNEI, per germline. V lost 2 bases and J 4 bases, leaving 0 bases between the germline ends. The CDR3 region is CASSEYNEQFF. Written as DNA, the CDR3 is TGTGCCAGCAGTGAATACAATGAGCAGTTCTTC. Based on the CDR3 plus reference TRBV2 and TRBJ2-1, the full variable domain is EPEVTQTPSHQVTQMGQEVILRCVPISNHLYFYWYRQILGQKVEFLVSFYNNEISEKSEIFDDQFSVERPDGSNFTLKIRSTKLEDSAMYFCASSEYNEQFFGPGTRLTVL.

V usage is TRBV4-2 and J usage is TRBJ2-1, with TRBD2 identical over 8 bases. V dropped 4 bases and J dropped 0; count of bases not matched to a gene: 2. CDR3 length: 15 residues. CDR1 is LGHNA, CDR2 YNFKEQ, per germline. This chain's CDR3 is CASSPLAGSYNEQFF. The CDR3, as DNA: TGTGCCAGCAGCCCGCTAGCGGGCTCCTACAATGAGCAGTTCTTC.

The chain links TRBV2 to TRBJ1-1; D is undetermined. Germline loops: CDR1 SNHLY, CDR2 FYNNEI. This CDR3 comprises 14 residues. Between the trimmed V and J ends, which lost 0 bases and 5 bases, there was a span of 10 bases. The chain's CDR3 is CASSEALEGTEAFF. The CDR3 coding sequence is TGTGCCAGCAGTGAAGCGCTTGAGGGTACTGAAGCTTTCTTT.

The V call is TRBV4-1, the J call TRBJ2-3, with D perhaps matching TRBD2 (6 bases). Germline CDR1 and CDR2: MGHRA and YSYEKL. This CDR3 has 14 residues. Trimming left V 7 bases short and J 2 bases short, with 13 bases between. As DNA, the CDR3 is TGCGCCAGCAAAGAGGAGGGTCTCACAGATACGCAGTATTTT. Encoded protein: CASKEEGLTDTQYF.

The chain joins TRBV19 to TRBJ1-4; D not certain. The CDR3 is 16 residues long. With 4 bases removed from V and 6 bases from J, the gap between germline ends came to 18 bases. Germline V gene data show CDR1 as LNHDA and CDR2 as SQIVND (reference sequence). The CDR3 nucleotides read TGTGCCAGTAGTACGGGCGGTTCGGCAGCCCATGAAAAACTGTTTTTT. It specifies CASSTGGSAAHEKLFF. Combining the CDR3 with reference TRBV19 and TRBJ1-4 gives the whole variable domain DGGITQSPKYLFRKEGQNVTLSCEQNLNHDAMYWYRQDPGQGLRLIYYSQIVNDFQKGDIAEGYSVSREKKESFPLTVTSAQKNPTAFYLCASSTGGSAAHEKLFFGSGTQLSVL.

The chain links TRBV6-1 to TRBJ2-7, with 7 bases aligning to TRBD2. Per the germline V gene, CDR1 is MNHNS and CDR2 is SASEGT. This CDR3 has 15 residues. V dropped 7 bases and J dropped 1; count of bases not matched to a gene: 10. The CDR3 DNA is TGTGCCAGCAAACCAGGGACTATAGCTTCCTACGAGCAGTACTTC. Amino acid sequence: CASKPGTIASYEQYF.

The chain links TRBV7-9 to TRBJ2-7; the match to TRBD1 covers 9 bases. Trimming removed 5 bases from V and 6 bases from J; junction bases left unmatched: 8. This CDR3 is 14 amino acids long. Germline V gene lookup returns CDR1 SEHNR and CDR2 FQNEAQ (reference sequence). This chain's CDR3 is CASSNRDRDAEQYF. CDR3 DNA: TGTGCCAGCAGCAACCGGGACAGGGATGCCGAGCAGTACTTC.

This clonotype was counted between two and nine times. The chain is built from TRBV29-1 and TRBJ2-7; D call uncertain. The CDR3 is made up of 11 amino acids. The germline V and J ends were trimmed by 6 bases and 4 bases, with 10 bases remaining between them. The germline CDR1 and CDR2 sequences are SQVTM and ANQGSEA. The CDR3 DNA sequence: TGCAGCGTCGCTTCAGCTTACGAGCAGTACTTC. Protein product: CSVASAYEQYF.